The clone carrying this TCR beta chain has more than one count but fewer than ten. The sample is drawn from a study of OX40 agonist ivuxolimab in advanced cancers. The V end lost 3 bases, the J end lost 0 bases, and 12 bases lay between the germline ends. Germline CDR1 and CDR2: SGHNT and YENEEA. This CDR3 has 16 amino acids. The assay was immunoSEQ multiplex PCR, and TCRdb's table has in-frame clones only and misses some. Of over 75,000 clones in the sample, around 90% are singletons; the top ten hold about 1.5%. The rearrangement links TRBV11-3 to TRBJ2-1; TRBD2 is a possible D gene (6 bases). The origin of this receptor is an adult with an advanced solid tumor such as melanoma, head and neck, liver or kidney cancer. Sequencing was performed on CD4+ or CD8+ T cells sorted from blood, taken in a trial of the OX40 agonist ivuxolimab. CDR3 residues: CASSFVAVSSYNEQFF. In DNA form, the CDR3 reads TGTGCCAGCAGCTTCGTAGCGGTTAGCTCCTACAATGAGCAGTTCTTC. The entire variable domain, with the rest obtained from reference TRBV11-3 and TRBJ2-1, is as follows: EAGVVQSPRYKIIEKKQPVAFWCNPISGHNTLYWYLQNLGQGPELLIRYENEEAVDDSQLPKDRFSAERLKGVDSTLKIQPAELGDSAVYLCASSFVAVSSYNEQFFGPGTRLTVL.